This TCR beta chain was captured in a study of blood T cell repertoires in COVID-19. TCRdb keeps only in-frame clones here, not all; method: immunoSEQ multiplex PCR. The profile covers some 210,000 clones, with 84% appearing a single time and roughly 5.3% taken by the ten largest. Trimming stripped 6 bases from V and 1 base from J, with 9 bases between. The length of the CDR3 is 13 residues. Germline CDR1 is SGHAT and CDR2 is FQNNGV. The receptor's source is a woman in her 70s with active or convalescent COVID-19. The J gene is TRBJ1-1, the V gene TRBV11-2; D call uncertain. The sequenced sample was peripheral blood. The CDR3 DNA is TGTGCCAGCAGTCGCGGCCGGAACACTGAAGCTTTCTTT. Translation: CASSRGRNTEAFF.